This T cell receptor (beta chain) was captured by sequencing in a study of T cell repertoires in cytomegalovirus infection. The wider study: CMV infection and matching HLA type were both indicated by public TCR beta signatures. Study-wide results and limits: Predominance within the ex vivo response was attributable to HLA-C-restricted CMV-specific TCR beta clonotypes. Using cumulative public TCR beta family frequency, the authors identified those who carried CMV together with the relevant HLA.

About this clonotype: Its antigen is unknown.

TCRdb re-derived calls from the reads in MiXCR, one entry per CDR3 protein. Among 500,000 to 600,000 distinct CDR3 sequences, 15% to 20% were seen once, and the ten largest hold 24%. Germline CDR1 is MNHEY and CDR2 is SVGEGT. This CDR3 has 16 residues. Trimming took off 7 bases at V and 4 bases at J, with 20 bases between the two ends. This receptor was obtained from a human donor in good health (CMV status not recorded). Some clones in this sample may be carry-over from other donors' samples. The sample comprised CD8+ T cells from PBMCs. The J gene is TRBJ1-5, the V gene TRBV6-2 or TRBV6-3; a possible D gene is TRBD1 (6 bases). The CDR3 DNA follows: TGTGCCAGCACCGCCGACCGTCCGAGGGGGAATCAGCCCCAGCATTTT. It is translated as CASTADRPRGNQPQHF.